This T cell receptor beta chain was captured in a study of T cells expressing NK-cell markers. Overall study findings and caveats: Also leading the CD3+CD56-NKG2C+ fraction in several donors were these clonotypes.

TCRdb reprocessed the 5' RACE reads, keeping one entry per CDR3 protein, no DNA. Its table lists about 150,000 distinct CDR3 sequences. This CDR3 is built from 14 residues. Germline V CDR1 and CDR2: SNHLY, FYNNEI. On this clonotype: The antigen is unknown.

The source is a woman in her forties or fifties in good health. This sequence joins TRBV2 and TRBJ1-1; TCRdb returns TRBD1, unconfirmable since there is no DNA. Sequencing input: blood T cells: a sorted CD56 or NKG2C T cell subset, CD4+ or CD8+ T cells, or bulk PBMC T cells (not recorded which). CDR3 sequence: CASSRQLDVTEAFF.